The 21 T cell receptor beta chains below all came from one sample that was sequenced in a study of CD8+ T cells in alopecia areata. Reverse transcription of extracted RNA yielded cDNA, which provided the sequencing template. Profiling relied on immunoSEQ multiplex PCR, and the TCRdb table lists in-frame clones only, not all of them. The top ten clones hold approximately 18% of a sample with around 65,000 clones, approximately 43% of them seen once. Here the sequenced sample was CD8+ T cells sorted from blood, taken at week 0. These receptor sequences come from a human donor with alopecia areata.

CDR3 protein: CASRPRGQEHGYTF. The DNA of the CDR3 is TGTGCCAGCAGGCCAAGGGGACAGGAGCATGGCTACACCTTC. This chain uses TRBV27 with TRBJ1-2, with 8 bases fitting TRBD1. Germline V gene sequence: CDR1 MNHEY, CDR2 SMNVEV (reference sequence). V lost 6 bases to trimming and J lost 6 bases; unmatched junction nucleotides: 9. The CDR3 consists of 14 residues.

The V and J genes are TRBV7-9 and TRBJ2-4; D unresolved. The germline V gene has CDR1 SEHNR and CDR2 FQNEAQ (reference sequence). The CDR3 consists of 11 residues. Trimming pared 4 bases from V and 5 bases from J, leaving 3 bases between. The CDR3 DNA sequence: TGTGCCAGCAGCTCCGAAAACATTCAGTACTTC. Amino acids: CASSSENIQYF.

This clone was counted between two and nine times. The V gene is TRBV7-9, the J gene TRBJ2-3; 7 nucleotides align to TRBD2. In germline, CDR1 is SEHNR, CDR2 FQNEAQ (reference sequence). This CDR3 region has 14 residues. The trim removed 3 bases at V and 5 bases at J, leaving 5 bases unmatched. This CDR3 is CASSLREPGDTQYF. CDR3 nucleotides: TGTGCCAGCAGCTTGCGGGAGCCGGGAGATACGCAGTATTTT.

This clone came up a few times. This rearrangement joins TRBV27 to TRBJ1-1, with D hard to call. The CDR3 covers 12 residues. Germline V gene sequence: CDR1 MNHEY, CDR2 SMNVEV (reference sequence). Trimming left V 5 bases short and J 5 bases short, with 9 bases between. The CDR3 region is CASSRLGTEAFF. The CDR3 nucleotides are TGTGCCAGCAGTAGATTAGGGACTGAAGCTTTCTTT.

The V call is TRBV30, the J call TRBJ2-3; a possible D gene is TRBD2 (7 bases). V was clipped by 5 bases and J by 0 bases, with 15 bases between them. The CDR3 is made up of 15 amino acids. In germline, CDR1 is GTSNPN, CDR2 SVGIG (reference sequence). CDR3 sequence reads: CAWARGASSTDTQYF. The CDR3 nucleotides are TGTGCCTGGGCCCGGGGGGCTTCTAGCACAGATACGCAGTATTTT. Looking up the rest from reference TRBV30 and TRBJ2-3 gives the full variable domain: SQTIHQWPATLVQPVGSPLSLECTVEGTSNPNLYWYRQAAGRGLQLLFYSVGIGQISSEVPQNLSASRPQDRQFILSSKKLLLSDSGFYLCAWARGASSTDTQYFGPGTRLTVL.

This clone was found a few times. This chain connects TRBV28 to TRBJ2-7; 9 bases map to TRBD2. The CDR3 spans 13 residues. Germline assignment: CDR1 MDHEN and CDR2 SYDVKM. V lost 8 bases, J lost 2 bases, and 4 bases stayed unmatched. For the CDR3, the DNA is TGTGCCAGCGGGCGGGAGGGACCCTACGAGCAGTACTTC. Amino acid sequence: CASGREGPYEQYF. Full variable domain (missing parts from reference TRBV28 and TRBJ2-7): DVKVTQSSRYLVKRTGEKVFLECVQDMDHENMFWYRQDPGLGLRLIYFSYDVKMKEKGDIPEGYSVSREKKERFSLILESASTNQTSMYLCASGREGPYEQYFGPGTRLTVT.

The CDR3 DNA is TGTGCCAGCAGCTCCGTGAGTCAGGGACAGGGTACGCAGTATTTT. Encoded protein: CASSSVSQGQGTQYF. The chain recombines TRBV5-4 with TRBJ2-3; the match to TRBD1 covers 9 bases. V trimming: 3 bases; J trimming: 8 bases; junction bases outside the gene matches: 10. The CDR3 is 15 amino acids. The germline V gene encodes CDR1 SGHNT and CDR2 YYREEE (reference sequence).

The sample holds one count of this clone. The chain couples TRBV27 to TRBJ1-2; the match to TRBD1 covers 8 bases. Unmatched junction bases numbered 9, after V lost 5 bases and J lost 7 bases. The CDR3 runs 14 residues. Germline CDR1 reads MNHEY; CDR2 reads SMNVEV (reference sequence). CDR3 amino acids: CASSHDDRGSGYTF. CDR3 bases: TGTGCCAGCAGTCACGATGACAGGGGATCTGGCTACACCTTC.

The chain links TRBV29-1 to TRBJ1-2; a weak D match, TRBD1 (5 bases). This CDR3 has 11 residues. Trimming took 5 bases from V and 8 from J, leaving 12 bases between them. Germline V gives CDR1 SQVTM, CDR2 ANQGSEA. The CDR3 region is CSVTGTRGYTF. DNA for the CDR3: TGCAGCGTTACGGGGACTCGAGGCTACACCTTC.

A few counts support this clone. The CDR3 DNA sequence: TGCGTCGTTGTTGGGGGTAACACCGGGGAGCTGTTTTTT. Protein sequence: CVVVGGNTGELFF. The rearrangement joins TRBV29-1 to TRBJ2-2; D is possibly TRBD1 or TRBD2 (5 bases each). Per the germline V gene, CDR1 is SQVTM and CDR2 is ANQGSEA. This CDR3 contains 13 residues.

CDR3 region: CASSSDGSNQPQHF. CDR3 DNA sequence: TGTGCCAGCAGCTCCGACGGTAGCAATCAGCCCCAGCATTTT. V gene TRBV7-9 combines with J gene TRBJ1-5; no definite D call. Trimming removed 4 bases from V and 0 bases from J, with 7 bases in between. Germline-derived CDR1 and CDR2 are SEHNR and FQNEAQ (reference sequence). The CDR3 length is 14 residues.

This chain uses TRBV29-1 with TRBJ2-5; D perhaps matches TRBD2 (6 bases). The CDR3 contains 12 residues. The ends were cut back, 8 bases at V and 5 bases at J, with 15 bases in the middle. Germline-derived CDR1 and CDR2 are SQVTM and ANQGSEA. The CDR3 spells CSPTEGRETQYF. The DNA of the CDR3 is TGCAGCCCTACGGAGGGGAGGGAGACCCAGTACTTC. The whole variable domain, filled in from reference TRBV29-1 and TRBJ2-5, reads SAVISQKPSRDICQRGTSLTIQCQVDSQVTMMFWYRQQPGQSLTLIATANQGSEATYESGFVIDKFPISRPNLTFSTLTVSNMSPEDSSIYLCSPTEGRETQYFGPGTRLLVL.

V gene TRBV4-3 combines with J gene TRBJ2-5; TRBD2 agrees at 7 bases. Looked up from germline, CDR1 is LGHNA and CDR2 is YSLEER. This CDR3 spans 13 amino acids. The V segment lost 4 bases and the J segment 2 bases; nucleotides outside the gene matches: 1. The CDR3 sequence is CASSLGLQETQYF. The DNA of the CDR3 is TGCGCCAGCAGCCTGGGACTACAAGAGACCCAGTACTTC.

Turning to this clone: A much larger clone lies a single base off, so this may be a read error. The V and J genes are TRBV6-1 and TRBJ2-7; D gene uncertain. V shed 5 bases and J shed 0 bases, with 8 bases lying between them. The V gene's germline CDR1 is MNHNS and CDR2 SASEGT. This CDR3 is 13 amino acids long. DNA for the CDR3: TGTGCCAGCAGTTTCGGCAGCTCCTACGAGCAGTACTTC. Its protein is CASSFGSSYEQYF.

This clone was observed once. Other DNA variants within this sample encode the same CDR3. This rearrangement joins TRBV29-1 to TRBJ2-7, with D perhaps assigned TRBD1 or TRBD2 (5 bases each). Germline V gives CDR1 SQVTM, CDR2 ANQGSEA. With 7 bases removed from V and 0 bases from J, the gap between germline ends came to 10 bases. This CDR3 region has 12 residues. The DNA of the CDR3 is TGCAGCGCCTGGGACGGCTCCTACGAGCAGTACTTC. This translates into CSAWDGSYEQYF.

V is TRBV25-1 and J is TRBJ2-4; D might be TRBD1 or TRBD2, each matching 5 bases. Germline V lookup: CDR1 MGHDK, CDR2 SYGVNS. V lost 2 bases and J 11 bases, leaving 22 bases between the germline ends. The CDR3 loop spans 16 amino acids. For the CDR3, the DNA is TGTGCCAGCAGTGAAACGTCACGGGACCTTCGGAATCTTCAGTACTTC. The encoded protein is CASSETSRDLRNLQYF.

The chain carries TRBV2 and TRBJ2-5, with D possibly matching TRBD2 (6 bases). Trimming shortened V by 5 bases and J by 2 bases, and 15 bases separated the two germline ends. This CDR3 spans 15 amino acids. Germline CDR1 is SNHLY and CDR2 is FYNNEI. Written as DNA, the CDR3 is TGTGCCAGCAGTTACTCGACTAGTTGGCAAGAGACCCAGTACTTC. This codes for CASSYSTSWQETQYF.

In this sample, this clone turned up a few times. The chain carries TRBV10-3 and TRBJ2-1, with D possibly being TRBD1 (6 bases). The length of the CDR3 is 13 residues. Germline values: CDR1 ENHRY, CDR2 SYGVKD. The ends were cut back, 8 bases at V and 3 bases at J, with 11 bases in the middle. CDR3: CAIYRDNYNEQFF. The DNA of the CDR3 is TGTGCCATCTACCGGGACAACTACAATGAGCAGTTCTTC.

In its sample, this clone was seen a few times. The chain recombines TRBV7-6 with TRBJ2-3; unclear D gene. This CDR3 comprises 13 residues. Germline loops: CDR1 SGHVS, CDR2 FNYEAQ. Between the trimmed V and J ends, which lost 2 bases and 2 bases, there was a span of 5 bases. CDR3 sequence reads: CASSLLNTDTQYF. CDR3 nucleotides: TGTGCCAGCAGCTTACTCAACACAGATACGCAGTATTTT.

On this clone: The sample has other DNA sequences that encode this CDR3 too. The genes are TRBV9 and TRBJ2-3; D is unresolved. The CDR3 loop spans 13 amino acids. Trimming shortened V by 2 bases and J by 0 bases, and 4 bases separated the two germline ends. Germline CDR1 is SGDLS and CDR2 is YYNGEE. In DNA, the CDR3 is TGTGCCAGCAGCGTGGTTAGCACAGATACGCAGTATTTT. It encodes CASSVVSTDTQYF.

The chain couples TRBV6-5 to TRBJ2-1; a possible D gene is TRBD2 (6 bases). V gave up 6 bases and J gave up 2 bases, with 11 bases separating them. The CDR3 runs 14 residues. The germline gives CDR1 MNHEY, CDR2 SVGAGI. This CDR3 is CASRPGLPYNEQFF. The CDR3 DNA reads TGTGCCAGCAGGCCGGGACTTCCCTACAATGAGCAGTTCTTC.